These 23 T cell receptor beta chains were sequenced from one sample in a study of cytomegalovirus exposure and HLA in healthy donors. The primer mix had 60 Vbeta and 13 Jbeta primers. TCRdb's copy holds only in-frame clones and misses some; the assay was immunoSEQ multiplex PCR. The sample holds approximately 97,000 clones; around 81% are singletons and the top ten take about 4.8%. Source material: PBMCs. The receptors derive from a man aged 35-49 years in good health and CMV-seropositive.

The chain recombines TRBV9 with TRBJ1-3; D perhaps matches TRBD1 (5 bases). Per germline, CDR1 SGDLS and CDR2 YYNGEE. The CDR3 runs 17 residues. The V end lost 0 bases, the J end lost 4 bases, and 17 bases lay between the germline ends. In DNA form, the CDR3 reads TGTGCCAGCAGCGTAGCTACAGGCCCCTCGGAGGGAAACACCATATATTTT. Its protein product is CASSVATGPSEGNTIYF.

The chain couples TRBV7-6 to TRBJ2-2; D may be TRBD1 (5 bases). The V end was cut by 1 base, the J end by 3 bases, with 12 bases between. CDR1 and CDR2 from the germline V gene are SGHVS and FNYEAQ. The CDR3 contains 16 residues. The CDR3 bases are TGTGCCAGCAGCTTAGAGGGGTCTTATGACACCGGGGAGCTGTTTTTT. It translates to CASSLEGSYDTGELFF.

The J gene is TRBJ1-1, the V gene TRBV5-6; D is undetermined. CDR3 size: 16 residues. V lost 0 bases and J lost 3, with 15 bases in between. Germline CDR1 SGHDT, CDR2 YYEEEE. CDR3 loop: CASSLASAGRYTEAFF. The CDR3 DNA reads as TGTGCCAGCAGCTTGGCCTCGGCAGGCAGGTACACTGAAGCTTTCTTT. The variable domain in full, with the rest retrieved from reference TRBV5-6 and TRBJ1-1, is DAGVTQSPTHLIKTRGQQVTLRCSPKSGHDTVSWYQQALGQGPQFIFQYYEEEERQRGNFPDRFSGHQFPNYSSELNVNALLLGDSALYLCASSLASAGRYTEAFFGQGTRLTVV.

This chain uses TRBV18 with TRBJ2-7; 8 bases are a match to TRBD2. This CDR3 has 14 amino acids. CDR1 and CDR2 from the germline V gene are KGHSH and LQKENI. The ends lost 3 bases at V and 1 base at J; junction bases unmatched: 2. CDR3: CASSPGLVSYEQYF. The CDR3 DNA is TGTGCCAGCTCACCGGGACTAGTGTCCTACGAGCAGTACTTC.

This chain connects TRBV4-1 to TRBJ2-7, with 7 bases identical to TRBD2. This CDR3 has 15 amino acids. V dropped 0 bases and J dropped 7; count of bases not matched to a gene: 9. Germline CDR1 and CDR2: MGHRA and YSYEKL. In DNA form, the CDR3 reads TGCGCCAGCAGCCAAGATACCGCGGGAGACGGAGAGCAGTACTTC. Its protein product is CASSQDTAGDGEQYF.

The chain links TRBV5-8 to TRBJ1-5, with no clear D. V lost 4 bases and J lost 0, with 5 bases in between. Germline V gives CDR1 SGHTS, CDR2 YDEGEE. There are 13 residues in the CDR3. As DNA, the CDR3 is TGTGCCAGCAGCCCGTATAGCAATCAGCCCCAGCATTTT. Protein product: CASSPYSNQPQHF.

CDR3 residues: CSVRAGGGTGELFF. The CDR3 DNA sequence: TGCAGCGTTCGGGCGGGAGGTGGTACCGGGGAGCTGTTTTTT. The rearrangement uses TRBV29-1 and TRBJ2-2; TRBD2 aligns across 8 bases. The CDR3 has 14 residues. J gave up 5 bases and V 5 bases, and 7 bases lay outside the gene matches. Germline V gene lookup returns CDR1 SQVTM and CDR2 ANQGSEA.

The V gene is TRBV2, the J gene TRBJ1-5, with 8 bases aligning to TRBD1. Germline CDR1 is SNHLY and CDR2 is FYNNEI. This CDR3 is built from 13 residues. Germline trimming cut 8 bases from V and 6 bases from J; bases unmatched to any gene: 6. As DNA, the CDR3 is TGTGCCAGCTCGACAGGGGTCCGTCAGCCCCAGCATTTT. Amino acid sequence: CASSTGVRQPQHF.

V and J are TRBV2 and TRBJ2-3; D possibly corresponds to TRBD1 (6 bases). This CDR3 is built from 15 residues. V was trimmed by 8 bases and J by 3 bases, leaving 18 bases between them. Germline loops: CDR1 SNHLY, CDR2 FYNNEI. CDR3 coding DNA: TGTGCCAGCCGGGCCAGGGGCATTGGGACAGATACGCAGTATTTT. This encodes CASRARGIGTDTQYF. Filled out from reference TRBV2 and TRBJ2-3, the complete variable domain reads EPEVTQTPSHQVTQMGQEVILRCVPISNHLYFYWYRQILGQKVEFLVSFYNNEISEKSEIFDDQFSVERPDGSNFTLKIRSTKLEDSAMYFCASRARGIGTDTQYFGPGTRLTVL.

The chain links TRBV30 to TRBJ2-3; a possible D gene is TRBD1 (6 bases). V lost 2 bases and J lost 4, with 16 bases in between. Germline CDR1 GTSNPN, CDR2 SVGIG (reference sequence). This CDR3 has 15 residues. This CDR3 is CAWSRWTAESDTQYF. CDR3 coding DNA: TGTGCCTGGAGTAGGTGGACAGCGGAGTCAGATACGCAGTATTTT.

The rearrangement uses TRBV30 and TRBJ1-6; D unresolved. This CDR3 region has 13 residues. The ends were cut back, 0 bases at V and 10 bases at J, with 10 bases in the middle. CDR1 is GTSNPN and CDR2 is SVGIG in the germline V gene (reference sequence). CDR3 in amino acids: CAWSVAPSSPLHF. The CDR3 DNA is TGTGCCTGGAGTGTAGCCCCCTCCTCACCCCTCCACTTT.

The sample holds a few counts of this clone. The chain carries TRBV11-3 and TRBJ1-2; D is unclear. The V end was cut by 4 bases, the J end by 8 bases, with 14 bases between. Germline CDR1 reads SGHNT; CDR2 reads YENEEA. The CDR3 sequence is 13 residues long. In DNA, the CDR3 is TGTGCCAGCAGCTATGAGGGCTCAAGGGGCTACACCTTC. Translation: CASSYEGSRGYTF.

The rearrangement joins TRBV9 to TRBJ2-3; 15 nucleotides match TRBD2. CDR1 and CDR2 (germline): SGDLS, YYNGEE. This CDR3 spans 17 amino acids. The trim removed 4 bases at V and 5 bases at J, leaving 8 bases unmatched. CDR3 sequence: CASSPGLAGGPGDTQYF. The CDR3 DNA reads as TGTGCCAGCAGCCCAGGACTAGCGGGGGGGCCGGGAGATACGCAGTATTTT.

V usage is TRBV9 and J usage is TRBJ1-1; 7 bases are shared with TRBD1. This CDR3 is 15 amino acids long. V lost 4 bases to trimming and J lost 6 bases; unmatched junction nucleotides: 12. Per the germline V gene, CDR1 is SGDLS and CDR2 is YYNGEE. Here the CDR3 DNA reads TGTGCCAGCAGCCCCGGGACAGCCACTATTGCTGAAGCTTTCTTT. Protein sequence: CASSPGTATIAEAFF.

The CDR3: CAWQPGNYGYTF. In DNA, the CDR3 is TGTGCCTGGCAGCCGGGGAACTATGGCTACACCTTC. The chain couples TRBV30 to TRBJ1-2, with D unclear. This CDR3 is built from 12 residues. Trimming stripped 5 bases from V and 2 bases from J, with 9 bases between. Germline CDR1 reads GTSNPN; CDR2 reads SVGIG (reference sequence).

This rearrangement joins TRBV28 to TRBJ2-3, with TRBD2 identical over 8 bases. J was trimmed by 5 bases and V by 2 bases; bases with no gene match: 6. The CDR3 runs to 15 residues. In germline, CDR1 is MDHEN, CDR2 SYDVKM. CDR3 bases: TGTGCCAGCAGTTTACTCCGGGAGGGCCAAGATACGCAGTATTTT. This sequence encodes CASSLLREGQDTQYF.

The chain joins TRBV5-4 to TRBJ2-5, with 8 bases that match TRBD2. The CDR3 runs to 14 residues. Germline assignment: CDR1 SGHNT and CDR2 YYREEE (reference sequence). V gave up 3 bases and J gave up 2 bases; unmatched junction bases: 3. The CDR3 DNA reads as TGTGCCAGCAGCTCTGGACTAGCACAAGAGACCCAGTACTTC. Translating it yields CASSSGLAQETQYF.

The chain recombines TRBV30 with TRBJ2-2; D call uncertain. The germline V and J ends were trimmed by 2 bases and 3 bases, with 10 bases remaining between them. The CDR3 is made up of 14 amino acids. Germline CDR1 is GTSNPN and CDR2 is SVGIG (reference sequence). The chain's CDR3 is CAWSREVHTGELFF. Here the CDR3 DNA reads TGTGCCTGGAGTAGAGAGGTCCACACCGGGGAGCTGTTTTTT.

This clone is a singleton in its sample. CDR3 protein: CASSYSSGVHGELFF. The CDR3 nucleotides are TGTGCCAGCAGTTACTCATCGGGGGTTCACGGGGAGCTGTTTTTT. The genes are TRBV6-5 and TRBJ2-2; TRBD2 might be the D (6 bases). The length of the CDR3 is 15 residues. From germline, CDR1 is MNHEY and CDR2 SVGAGI. V lost 0 bases, J lost 7 bases, and 12 bases lay in between.

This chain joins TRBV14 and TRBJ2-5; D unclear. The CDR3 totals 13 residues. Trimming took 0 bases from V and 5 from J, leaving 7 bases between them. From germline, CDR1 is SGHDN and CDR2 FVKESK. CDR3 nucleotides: TGTGCCAGCAGCCAAGATTGGAGTGAGACCCAGTACTTC. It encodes CASSQDWSETQYF.

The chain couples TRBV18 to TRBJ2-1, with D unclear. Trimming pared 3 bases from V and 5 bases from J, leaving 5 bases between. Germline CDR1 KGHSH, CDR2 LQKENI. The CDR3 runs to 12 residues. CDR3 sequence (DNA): TGTGCCAGCTCACCGAGAAACAATGAGCAGTTCTTC. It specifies CASSPRNNEQFF. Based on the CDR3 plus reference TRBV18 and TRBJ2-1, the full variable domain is NAGVMQNPRHLVRRRGQEARLRCSPMKGHSHVYWYRQLPEEGLKFMVYLQKENIIDESGMPKERFSAEFPKEGPSILRIQQVVRGDSAAYFCASSPRNNEQFFGPGTRLTVL.

The CDR3 region is CASRKTEFYNEQFF. CDR3 DNA sequence: TGTGCCAGCAGAAAGACTGAGTTTTACAATGAGCAGTTCTTC. This chain links TRBV27 with TRBJ2-1; D is unresolved. In germline, CDR1 is MNHEY, CDR2 SMNVEV (reference sequence). CDR3 size: 14 residues. Trimming removed 6 bases from V and 4 bases from J, with 13 bases in between.

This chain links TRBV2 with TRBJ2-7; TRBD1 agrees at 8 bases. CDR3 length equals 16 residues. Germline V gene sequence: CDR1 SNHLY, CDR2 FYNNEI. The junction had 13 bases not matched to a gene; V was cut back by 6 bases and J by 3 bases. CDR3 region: CASSETGARNFYEQYF. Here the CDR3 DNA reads TGTGCCAGCAGCGAGACAGGGGCCAGAAACTTCTACGAGCAGTACTTC.